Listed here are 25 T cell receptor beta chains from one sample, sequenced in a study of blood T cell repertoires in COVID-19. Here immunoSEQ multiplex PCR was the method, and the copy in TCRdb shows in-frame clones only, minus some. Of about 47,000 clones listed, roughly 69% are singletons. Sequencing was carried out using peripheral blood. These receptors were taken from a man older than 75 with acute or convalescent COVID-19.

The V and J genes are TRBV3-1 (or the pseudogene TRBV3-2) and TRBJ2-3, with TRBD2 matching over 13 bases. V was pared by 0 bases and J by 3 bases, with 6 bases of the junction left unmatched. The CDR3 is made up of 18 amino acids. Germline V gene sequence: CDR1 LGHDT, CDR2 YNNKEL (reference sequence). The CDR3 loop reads CASSQDRLAGGLTDTQYF. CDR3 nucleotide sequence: TGTGCCAGCAGCCAAGATCGACTAGCGGGGGGATTAACAGATACGCAGTATTTT.

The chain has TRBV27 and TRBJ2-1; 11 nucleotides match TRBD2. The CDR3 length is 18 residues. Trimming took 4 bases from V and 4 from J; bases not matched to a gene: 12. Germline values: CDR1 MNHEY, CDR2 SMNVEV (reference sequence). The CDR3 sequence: CASSSTHVTSGTYNEQFF. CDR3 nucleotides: TGTGCCAGCAGTTCCACCCACGTGACTAGCGGGACGTACAATGAGCAGTTCTTC.

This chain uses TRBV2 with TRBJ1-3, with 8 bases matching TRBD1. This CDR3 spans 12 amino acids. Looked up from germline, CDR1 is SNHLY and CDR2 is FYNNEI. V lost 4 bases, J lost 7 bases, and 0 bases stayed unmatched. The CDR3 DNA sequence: TGTGCCAGCAGTGGACAGGGGAACACCATATATTTT. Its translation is CASSGQGNTIYF.

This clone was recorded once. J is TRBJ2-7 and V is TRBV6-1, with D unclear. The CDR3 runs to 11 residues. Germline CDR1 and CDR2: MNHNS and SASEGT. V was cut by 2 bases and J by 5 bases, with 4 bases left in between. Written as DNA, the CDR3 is TGTGCCAGCAGTGAAAACAACGAGCAGTACTTC. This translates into CASSENNEQYF.

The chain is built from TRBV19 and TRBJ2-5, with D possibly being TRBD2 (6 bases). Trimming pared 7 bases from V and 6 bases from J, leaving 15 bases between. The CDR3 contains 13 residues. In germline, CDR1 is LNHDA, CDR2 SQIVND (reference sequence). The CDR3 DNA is TGTGCCAGTAATGGGGGGAGTTACCAGACCCAGTACTTC. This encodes CASNGGSYQTQYF.

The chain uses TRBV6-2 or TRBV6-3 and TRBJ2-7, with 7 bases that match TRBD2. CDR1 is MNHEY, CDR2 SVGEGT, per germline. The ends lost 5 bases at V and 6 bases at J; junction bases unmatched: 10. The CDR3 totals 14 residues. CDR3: CASSTRTGRGEQYF. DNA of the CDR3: TGTGCCAGCAGTACGAGGACTGGGAGGGGCGAGCAGTACTTC.

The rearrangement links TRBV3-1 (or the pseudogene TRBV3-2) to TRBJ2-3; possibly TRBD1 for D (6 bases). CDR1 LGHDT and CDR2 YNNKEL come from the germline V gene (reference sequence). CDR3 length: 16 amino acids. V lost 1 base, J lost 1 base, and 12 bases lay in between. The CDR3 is CASSQVAGAGTDTQYF. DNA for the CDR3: TGTGCCAGCAGCCAAGTGGCAGGGGCCGGCACAGATACGCAGTATTTT.

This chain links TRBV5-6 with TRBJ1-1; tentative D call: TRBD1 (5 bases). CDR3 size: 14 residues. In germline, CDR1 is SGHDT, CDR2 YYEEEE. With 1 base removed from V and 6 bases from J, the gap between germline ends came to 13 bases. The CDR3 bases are TGTGCCAGCAGCTTGCAGGGAATCGGGCCTGAAGCTTTCTTT. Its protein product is CASSLQGIGPEAFF.

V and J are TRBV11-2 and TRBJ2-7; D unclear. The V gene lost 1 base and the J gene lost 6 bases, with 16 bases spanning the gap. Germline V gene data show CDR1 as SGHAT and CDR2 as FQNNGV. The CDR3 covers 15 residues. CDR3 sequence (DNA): TGTGCCAGCAGCTTAGCCTCTGGCGCGTCGGGCGAGCAGTACTTC. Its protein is CASSLASGASGEQYF.

CDR3 protein: CSVESAGAPGNEQFF. The CDR3 nucleotides read TGCAGCGTTGAATCGGCAGGGGCCCCCGGCAATGAGCAGTTCTTC. The chain combines TRBV29-1 with TRBJ2-1, with D possibly TRBD1 on 6 matching bases. The CDR3 totals 15 residues. Germline CDR1 is SQVTM and CDR2 is ANQGSEA. V lost 2 bases to trimming and J lost 6 bases, with 17 bases between them.

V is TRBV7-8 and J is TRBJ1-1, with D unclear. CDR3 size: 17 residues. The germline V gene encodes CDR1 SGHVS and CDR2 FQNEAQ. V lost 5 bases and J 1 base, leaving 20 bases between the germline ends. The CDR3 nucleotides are TGTGCCAGCAGCGATCCGCTTGGTCTGGAGGGGAACACTGAAGCTTTCTTT. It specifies CASSDPLGLEGNTEAFF. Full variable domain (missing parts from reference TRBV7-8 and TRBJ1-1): GAGVSQSPRYKVAKRGQDVALRCDPISGHVSLFWYQQALGQGPEFLTYFQNEAQLDKSGLPSDRFFAERPEGSVSTLKIQRTQQEDSAVYLCASSDPLGLEGNTEAFFGQGTRLTVV.

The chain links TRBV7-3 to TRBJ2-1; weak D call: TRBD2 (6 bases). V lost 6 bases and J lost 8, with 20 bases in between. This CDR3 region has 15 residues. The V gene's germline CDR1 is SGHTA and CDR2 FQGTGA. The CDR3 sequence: CASSLNAGPGDEQFF. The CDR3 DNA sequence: TGTGCCAGCAGTCTTAATGCGGGGCCCGGGGATGAGCAGTTCTTC. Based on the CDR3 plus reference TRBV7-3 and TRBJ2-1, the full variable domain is GAGVSQTPSNKVTEKGKYVELRCDPISGHTALYWYRQSLGQGPEFLIYFQGTGAADDSGLPNDRFFAVRPEGSVSTLKIQRTERGDSAVYLCASSLNAGPGDEQFFGPGTRLTVL.

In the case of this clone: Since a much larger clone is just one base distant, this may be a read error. The CDR3 loop is CASSRQEVNTEAFF. The CDR3 nucleotides are TGTGCCAGCAGCAGACAGGAGGTGAACACTGAAGCTTTCTTT. The chain carries TRBV6-5 and TRBJ1-1, with D maybe TRBD1 (6 bases). This CDR3 has 14 residues. V lost 6 bases, J lost 0 bases, and 11 bases lay in between. CDR1 and CDR2 (germline): MNHEY, SVGAGI.

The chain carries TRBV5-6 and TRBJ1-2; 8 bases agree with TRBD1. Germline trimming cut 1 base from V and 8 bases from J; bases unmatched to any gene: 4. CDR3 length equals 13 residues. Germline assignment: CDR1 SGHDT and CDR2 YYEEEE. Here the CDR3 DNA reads TGTGCCAGCAGCTTGCCTGGACAGGGCGGCTACACCTTC. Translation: CASSLPGQGGYTF.

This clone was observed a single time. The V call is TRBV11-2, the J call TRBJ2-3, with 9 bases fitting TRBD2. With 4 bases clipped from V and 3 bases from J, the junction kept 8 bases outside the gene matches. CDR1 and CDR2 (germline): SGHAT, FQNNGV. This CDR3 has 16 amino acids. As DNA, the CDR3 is TGTGCCAGCAGCTCTAGACTAGCGGTAGGAACAGATACGCAGTATTTT. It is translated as CASSSRLAVGTDTQYF.

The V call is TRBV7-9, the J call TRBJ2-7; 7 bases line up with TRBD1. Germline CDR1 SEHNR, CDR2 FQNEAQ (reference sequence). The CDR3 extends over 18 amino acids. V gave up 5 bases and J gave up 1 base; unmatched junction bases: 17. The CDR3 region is CASSELSMIGTVSYEQYF. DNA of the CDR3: TGTGCCAGCAGCGAATTAAGTATGATTGGGACAGTTTCCTACGAGCAGTACTTC.

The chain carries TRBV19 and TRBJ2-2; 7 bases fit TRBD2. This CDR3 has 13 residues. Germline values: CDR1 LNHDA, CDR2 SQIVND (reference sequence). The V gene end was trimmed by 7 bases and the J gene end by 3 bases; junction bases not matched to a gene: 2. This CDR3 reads CASKGGYTGELFF. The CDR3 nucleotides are TGTGCCAGTAAGGGAGGGTACACCGGGGAGCTGTTTTTT.

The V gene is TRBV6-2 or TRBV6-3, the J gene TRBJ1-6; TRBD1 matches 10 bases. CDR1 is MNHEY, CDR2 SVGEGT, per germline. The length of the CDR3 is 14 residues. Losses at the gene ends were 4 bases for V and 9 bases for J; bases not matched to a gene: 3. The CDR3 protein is CASSSRTGGSPLHF. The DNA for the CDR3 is TGTGCCAGCAGTTCCAGGACAGGGGGTTCACCCCTCCACTTT.

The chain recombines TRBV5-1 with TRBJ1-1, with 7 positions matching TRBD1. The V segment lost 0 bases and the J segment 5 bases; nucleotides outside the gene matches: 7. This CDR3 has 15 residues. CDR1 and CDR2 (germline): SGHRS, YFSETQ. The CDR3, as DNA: TGCGCCAGCAGCTTGGGACAGGGCGGATTTACTGAAGCTTTCTTT. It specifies CASSLGQGGFTEAFF.

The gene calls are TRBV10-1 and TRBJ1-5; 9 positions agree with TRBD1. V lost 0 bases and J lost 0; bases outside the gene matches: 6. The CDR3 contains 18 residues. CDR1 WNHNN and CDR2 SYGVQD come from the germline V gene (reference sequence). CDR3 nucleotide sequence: TGCGCCAGCAGTGAGTCCGGACAGGGGAAATATAGCAATCAGCCCCAGCATTTT. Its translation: CASSESGQGKYSNQPQHF.

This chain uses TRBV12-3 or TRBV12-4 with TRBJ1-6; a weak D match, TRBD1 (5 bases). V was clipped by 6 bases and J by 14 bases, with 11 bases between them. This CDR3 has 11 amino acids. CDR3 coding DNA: TGTGCCAGCAGAGGGGCCCAGGCCCTCCACTTT. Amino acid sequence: CASRGAQALHF.

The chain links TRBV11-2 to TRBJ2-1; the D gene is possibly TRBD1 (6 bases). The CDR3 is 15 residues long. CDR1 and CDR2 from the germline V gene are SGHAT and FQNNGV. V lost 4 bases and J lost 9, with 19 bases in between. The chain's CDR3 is CASSSDRLGAGEQFF. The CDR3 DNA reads TGTGCCAGCAGCTCCGACAGGTTGGGGGCAGGTGAGCAGTTCTTC.

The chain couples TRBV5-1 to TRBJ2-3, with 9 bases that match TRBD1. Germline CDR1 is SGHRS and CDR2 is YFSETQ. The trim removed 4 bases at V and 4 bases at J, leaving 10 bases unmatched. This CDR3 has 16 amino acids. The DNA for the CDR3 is TGCGCCAGCAGCGACGATACAGGGGGCCCAGCAGATACGCAGTATTTT. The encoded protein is CASSDDTGGPADTQYF.

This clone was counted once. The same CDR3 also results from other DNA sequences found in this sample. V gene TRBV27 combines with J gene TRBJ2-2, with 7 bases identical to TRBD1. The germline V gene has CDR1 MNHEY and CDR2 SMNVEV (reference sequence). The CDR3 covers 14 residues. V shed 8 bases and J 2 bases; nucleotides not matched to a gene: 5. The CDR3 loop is CASSRDRNTGELFF. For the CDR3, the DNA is TGTGCCAGCTCCAGGGACAGAAACACCGGGGAGCTGTTTTTT.

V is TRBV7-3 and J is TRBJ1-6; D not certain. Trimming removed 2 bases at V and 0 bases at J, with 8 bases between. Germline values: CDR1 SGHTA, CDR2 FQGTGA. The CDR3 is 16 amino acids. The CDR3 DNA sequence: TGTGCCAGCAGCTTATTAGGGAGCTCCTATAATTCACCCCTCCACTTT. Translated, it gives CASSLLGSSYNSPLHF.